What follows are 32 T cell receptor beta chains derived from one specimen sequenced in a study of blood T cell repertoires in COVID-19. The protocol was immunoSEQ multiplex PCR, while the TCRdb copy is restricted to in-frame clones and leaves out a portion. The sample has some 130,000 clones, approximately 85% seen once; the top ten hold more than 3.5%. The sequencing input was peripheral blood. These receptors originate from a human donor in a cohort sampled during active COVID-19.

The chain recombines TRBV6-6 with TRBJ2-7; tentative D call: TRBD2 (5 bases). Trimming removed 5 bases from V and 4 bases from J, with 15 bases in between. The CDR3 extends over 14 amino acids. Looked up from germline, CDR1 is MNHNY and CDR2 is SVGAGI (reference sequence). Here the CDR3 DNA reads TGTGCCAGCAGTCCCGAGGGCGGGTGGTACGAGCAGTACGTC. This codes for CASSPEGGWYEQYV.

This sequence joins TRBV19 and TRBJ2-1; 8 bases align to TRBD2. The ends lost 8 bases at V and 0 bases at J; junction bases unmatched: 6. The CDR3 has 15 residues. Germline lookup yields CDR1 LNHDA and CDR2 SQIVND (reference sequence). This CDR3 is CASAAGDLSYNEQFF. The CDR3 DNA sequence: TGTGCCAGTGCAGCGGGGGACCTCTCCTACAATGAGCAGTTCTTC. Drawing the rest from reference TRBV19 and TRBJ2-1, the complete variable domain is DGGITQSPKYLFRKEGQNVTLSCEQNLNHDAMYWYRQDPGQGLRLIYYSQIVNDFQKGDIAEGYSVSREKKESFPLTVTSAQKNPTAFYLCASAAGDLSYNEQFFGPGTRLTVL.

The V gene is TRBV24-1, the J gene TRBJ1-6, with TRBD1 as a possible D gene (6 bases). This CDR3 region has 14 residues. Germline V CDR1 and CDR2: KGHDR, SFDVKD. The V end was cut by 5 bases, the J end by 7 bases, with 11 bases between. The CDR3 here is CATSAPGENSPLHF. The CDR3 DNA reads TGTGCCACCAGTGCTCCAGGGGAAAATTCACCCCTCCACTTT.

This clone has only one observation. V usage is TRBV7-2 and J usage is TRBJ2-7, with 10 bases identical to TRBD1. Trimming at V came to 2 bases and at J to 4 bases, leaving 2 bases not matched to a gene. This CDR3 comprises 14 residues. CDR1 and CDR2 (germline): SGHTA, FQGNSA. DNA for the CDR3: TGTGCCAGCAGCTTAAGGGGACAGGGGTACGAGCAGTACTTC. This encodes CASSLRGQGYEQYF. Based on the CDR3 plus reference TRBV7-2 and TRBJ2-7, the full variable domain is GAGVSQSPSNKVTEKGKDVELRCDPISGHTALYWYRQSLGQGLEFLIYFQGNSAPDKSGLPSDRFSAERTGGSVSTLTIQRTQQEDSAVYLCASSLRGQGYEQYFGPGTRLTVT.

CDR3 sequence reads: CASSQEYTSGVPDTQYF. The CDR3 nucleotides are TGCGCCAGCAGCCAAGAGTACACTAGCGGTGTCCCAGATACGCAGTATTTT. This chain uses TRBV4-1 with TRBJ2-3, with TRBD2 matching 8 bases. Germline V gene sequence: CDR1 MGHRA, CDR2 YSYEKL. Trimming took 0 bases from V and 4 from J; bases not matched to a gene: 9. The CDR3 runs 17 residues.

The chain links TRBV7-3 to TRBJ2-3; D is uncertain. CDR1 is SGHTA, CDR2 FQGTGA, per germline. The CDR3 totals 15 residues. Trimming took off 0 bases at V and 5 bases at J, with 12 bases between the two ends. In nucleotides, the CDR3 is TGTGCCAGCAGCTTAACCCCCCCCGGTGGAGATACGCAGTATTTT. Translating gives CASSLTPPGGDTQYF.

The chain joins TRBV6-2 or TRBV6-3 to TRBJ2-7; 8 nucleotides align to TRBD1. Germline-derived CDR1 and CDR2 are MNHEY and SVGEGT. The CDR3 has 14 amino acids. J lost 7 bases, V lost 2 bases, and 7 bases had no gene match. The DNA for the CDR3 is TGTGCCAGCAGTTACGGGACAGGCTTCCGGGAGCAGTACGTC. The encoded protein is CASSYGTGFREQYV.

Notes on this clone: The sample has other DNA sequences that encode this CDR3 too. CDR3 sequence (DNA): TGTGCCAGTTCCCGCGGGGGAAGCTCCTACAATGAGCAGTTCTTC. It encodes CASSRGGSSYNEQFF. The chain employs TRBV19 and TRBJ2-1; 7 bases map to TRBD2. From germline, CDR1 is LNHDA and CDR2 SQIVND (reference sequence). The V gene end was trimmed by 8 bases and the J gene end by 0 bases; junction bases not matched to a gene: 7. The CDR3 contains 15 residues.

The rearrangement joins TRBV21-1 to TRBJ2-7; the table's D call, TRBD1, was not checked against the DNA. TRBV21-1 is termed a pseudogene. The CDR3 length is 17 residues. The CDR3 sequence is CASSAIWTCRTSYEQYV. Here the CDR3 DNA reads TGTGCCAGCAGCGCGATTTGGACATGCCGGACCTCCTACGAGCAGTACGTC.

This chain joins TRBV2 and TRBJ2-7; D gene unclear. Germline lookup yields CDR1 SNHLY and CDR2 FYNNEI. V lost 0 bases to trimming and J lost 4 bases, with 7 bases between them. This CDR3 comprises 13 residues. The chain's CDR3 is CASSEAGLYEQYF. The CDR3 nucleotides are TGTGCCAGCAGTGAAGCCGGTCTTTACGAGCAGTACTTC.

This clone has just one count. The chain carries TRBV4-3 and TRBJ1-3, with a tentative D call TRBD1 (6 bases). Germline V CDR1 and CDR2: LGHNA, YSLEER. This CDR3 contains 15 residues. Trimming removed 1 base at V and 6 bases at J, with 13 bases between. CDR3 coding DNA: TGCGCCAGCAGCCAAGGTGGGACAAGACAAAACACCATATATTTT. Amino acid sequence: CASSQGGTRQNTIYF.

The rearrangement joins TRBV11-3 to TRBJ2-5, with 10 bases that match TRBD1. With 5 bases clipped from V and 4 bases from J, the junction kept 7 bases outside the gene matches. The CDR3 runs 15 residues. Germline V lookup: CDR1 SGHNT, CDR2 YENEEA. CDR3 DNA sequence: TGTGCCAGCAGCGCGGGACAGGGGTTTTCAGAGACCCAGTACTTC. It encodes CASSAGQGFSETQYF.

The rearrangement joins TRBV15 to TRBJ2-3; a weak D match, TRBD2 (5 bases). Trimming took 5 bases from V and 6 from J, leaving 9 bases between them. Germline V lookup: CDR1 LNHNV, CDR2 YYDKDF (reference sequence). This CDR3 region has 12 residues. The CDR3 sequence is CATSGRGDTQYF. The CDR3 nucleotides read TGTGCCACCAGCGGGCGAGGGGATACGCAGTATTTT.

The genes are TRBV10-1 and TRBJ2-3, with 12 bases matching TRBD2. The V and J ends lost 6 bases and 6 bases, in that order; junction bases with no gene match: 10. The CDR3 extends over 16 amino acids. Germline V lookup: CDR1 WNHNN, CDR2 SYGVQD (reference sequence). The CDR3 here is CASRETSGRIGDTQYF. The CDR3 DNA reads TGCGCCAGCAGGGAGACTAGCGGGAGAATCGGGGATACGCAGTATTTT.

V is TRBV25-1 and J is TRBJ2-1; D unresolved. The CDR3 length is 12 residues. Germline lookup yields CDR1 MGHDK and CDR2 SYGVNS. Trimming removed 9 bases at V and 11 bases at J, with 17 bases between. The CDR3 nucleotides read TGTGCCAGGGAGACCCCTAGAGTTCAGCAGTTCTTC. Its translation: CARETPRVQQFF.

CDR3 DNA: TGTGCCAGCAGCCCCCGGTACAGCACTGTTTCGGAGACCCAGTACTTC. This translates into CASSPRYSTVSETQYF. The chain combines TRBV3-1 (or the pseudogene TRBV3-2) with TRBJ2-5; D remains unclear. This CDR3 region has 16 residues. CDR1 is LGHDT, CDR2 YNNKEL, per germline (reference sequence). The V end was cut by 4 bases, the J end by 5 bases, with 20 bases between.

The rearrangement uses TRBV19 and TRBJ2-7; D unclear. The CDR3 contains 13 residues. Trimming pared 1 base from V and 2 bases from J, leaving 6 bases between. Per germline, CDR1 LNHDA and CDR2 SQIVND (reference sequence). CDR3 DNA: TGTGCCAGTAGTATAGCCGAGACCTACGAGCAGTACTTC. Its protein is CASSIAETYEQYF.

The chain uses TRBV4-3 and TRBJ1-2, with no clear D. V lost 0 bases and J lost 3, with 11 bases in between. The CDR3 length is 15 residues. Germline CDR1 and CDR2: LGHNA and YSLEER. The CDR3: CASSQEVGRDYGYTF. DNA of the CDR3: TGCGCCAGCAGCCAAGAAGTTGGGCGGGACTATGGCTACACCTTC.

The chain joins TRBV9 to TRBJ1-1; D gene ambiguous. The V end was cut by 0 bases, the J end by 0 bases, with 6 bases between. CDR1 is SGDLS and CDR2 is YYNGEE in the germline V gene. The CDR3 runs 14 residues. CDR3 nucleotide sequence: TGTGCCAGCAGCGTAGGAACTGTGAACACTGAAGCTTTCTTT. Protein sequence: CASSVGTVNTEAFF.

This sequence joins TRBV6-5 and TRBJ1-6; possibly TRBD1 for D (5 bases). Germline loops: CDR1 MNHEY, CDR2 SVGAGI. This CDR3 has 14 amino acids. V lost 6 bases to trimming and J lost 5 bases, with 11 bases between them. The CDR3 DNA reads TGTGCCAGCAGCGCAGGGTTGCATAATTCACCCCTCCACTTT. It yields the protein CASSAGLHNSPLHF.

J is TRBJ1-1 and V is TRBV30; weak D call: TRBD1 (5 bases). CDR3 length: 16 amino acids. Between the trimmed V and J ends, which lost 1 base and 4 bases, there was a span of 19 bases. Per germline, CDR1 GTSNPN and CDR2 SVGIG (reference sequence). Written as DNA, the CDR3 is TGTGCCTGGAGTGGGCCCCTATTTCAGGGCGGCACTGAAGCTTTCTTT. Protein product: CAWSGPLFQGGTEAFF.

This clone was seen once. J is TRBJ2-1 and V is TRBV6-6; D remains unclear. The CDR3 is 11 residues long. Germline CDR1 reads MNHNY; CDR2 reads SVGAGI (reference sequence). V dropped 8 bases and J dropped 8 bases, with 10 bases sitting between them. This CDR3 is CASVRADEQFF. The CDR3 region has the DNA TGTGCCAGCGTACGAGCCGATGAGCAGTTCTTC.

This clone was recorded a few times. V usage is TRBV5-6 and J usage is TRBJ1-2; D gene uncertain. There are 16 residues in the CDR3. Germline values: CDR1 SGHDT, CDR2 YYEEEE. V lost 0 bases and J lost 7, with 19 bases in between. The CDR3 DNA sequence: TGTGCCAGCAGCTTGGCCGCGGCAGTTCTCCCGCCTGGCTACACCTTC. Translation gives CASSLAAAVLPPGYTF.

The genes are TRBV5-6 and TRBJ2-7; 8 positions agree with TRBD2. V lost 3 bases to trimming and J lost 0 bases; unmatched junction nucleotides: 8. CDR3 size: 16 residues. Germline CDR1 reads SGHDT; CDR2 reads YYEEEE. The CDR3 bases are TGTGCCAGCAGCTCCTTACTAGCGGCAAGCTCCTACGAGCAGTACTTC. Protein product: CASSSLLAASSYEQYF. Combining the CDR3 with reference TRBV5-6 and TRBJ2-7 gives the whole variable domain DAGVTQSPTHLIKTRGQQVTLRCSPKSGHDTVSWYQQALGQGPQFIFQYYEEEERQRGNFPDRFSGHQFPNYSSELNVNALLLGDSALYLCASSSLLAASSYEQYFGPGTRLTVT.

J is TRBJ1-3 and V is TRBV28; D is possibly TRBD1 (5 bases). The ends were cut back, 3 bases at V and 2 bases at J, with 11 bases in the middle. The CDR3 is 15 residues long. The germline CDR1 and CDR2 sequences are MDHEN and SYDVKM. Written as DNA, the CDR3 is TGTGCCAGCAGTTTCCTCCCGGGGGCTGGAAACACCATATATTTT. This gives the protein CASSFLPGAGNTIYF.

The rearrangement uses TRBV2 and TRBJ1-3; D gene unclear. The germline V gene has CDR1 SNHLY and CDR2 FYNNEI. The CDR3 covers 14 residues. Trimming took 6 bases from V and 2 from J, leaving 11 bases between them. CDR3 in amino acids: CASRLAETGNTIYF. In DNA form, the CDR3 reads TGTGCCAGCAGGTTAGCGGAGACTGGAAACACCATATATTTT.

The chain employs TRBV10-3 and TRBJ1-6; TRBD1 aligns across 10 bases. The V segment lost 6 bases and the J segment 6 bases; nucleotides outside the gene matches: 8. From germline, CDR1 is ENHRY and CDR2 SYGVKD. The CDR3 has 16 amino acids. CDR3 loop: CAIRSTGGASNSPLHF. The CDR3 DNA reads TGTGCCATCAGGTCGACAGGGGGCGCGAGTAATTCACCCCTCCACTTT.

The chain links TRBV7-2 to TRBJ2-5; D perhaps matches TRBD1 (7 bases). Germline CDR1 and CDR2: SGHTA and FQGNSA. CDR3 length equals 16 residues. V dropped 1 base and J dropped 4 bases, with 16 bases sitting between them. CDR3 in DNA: TGTGCCAGCAGCTTAGTTTTTCAGGGGGGCGGAGAGACCCAGTACTTC. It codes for CASSLVFQGGGETQYF.

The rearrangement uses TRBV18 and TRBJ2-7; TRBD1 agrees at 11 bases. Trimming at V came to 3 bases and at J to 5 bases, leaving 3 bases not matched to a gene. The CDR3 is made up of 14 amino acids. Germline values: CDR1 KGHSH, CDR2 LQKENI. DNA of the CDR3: TGTGCCAGCTCACCTAGGACAGGGGGCAACGAGCAGTACTTC. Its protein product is CASSPRTGGNEQYF.

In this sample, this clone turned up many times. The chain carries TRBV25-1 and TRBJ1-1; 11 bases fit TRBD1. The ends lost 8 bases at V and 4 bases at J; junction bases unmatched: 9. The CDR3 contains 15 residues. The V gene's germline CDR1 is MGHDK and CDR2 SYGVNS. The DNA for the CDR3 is TGTGCCAGCGGGAGGACAGGGGGCAGGAGCACTGAAGCTTTCTTT. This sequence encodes CASGRTGGRSTEAFF.

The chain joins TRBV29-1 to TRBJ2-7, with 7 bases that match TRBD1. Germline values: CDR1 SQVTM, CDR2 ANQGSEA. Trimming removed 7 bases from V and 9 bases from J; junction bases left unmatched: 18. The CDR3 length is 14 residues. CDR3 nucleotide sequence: TGCAGCGGGGGGACCTTTGACAGGGCCCTAGGGCAGTACGTC. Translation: CSGGTFDRALGQYV.

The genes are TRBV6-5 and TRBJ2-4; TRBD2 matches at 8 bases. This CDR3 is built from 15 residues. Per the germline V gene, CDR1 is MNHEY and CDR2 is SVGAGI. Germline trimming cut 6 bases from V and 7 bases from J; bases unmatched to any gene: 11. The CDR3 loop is CASSPEGGRPNIQYF. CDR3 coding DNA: TGTGCCAGCAGCCCAGAGGGCGGGAGGCCTAACATTCAGTACTTC.